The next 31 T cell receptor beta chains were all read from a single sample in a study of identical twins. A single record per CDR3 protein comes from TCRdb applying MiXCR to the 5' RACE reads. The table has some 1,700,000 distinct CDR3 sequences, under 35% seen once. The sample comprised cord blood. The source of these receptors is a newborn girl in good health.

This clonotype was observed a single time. Here the CDR3 reads CSATRGVRTDTQYF. CDR3 coding DNA: TGCAGTGCTACGCGGGGGGTAAGGACAGATACGCAGTATTTT. The rearrangement links TRBV20-1 to TRBJ2-3; the match to TRBD2 covers 8 bases. V lost 4 bases to trimming and J lost 3 bases; unmatched junction nucleotides: 6. The CDR3 length is 14 residues. Germline V gives CDR1 DFQATT, CDR2 SNEGSKA (reference sequence).

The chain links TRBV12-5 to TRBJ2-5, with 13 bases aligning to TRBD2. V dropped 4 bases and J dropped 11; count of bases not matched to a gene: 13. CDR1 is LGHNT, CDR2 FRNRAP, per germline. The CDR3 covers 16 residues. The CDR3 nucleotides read TGTGCTAGTGGTTGGGCGACTAGCGGGAGGTATAATGAGCAGTACTTC. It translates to CASGWATSGRYNEQYF.

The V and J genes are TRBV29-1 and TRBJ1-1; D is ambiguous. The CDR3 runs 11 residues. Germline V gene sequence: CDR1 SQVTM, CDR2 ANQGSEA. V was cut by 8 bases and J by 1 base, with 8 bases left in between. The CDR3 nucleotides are TGCAGCTCGCCGGGGAACACTGAAGCTTTCTTT. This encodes CSSPGNTEAFF.

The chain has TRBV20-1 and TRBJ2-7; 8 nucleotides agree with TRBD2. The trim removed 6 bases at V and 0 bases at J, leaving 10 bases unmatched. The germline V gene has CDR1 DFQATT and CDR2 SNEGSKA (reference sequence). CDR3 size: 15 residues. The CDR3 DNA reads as TGCAGTGCCGGAGATCAGCGGGGGAGCTCCTACGAGCAGTACTTC. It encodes CSAGDQRGSSYEQYF.

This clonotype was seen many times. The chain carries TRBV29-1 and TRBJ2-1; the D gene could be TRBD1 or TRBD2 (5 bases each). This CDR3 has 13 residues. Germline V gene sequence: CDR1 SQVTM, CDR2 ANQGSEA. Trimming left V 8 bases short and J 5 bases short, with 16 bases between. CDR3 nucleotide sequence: TGCAGCTCCAGGGCAGGGAGTAACAATGAGCAGTTCTTC. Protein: CSSRAGSNNEQFF.

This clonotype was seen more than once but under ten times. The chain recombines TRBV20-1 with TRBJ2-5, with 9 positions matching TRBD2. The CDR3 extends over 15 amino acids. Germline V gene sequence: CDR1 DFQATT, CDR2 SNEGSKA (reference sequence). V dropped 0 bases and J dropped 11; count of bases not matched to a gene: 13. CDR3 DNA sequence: TGCAGTGCTAGAGAAGGGGGGCTAGCGGGGATGCCACAGTACTTC. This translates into CSAREGGLAGMPQYF.

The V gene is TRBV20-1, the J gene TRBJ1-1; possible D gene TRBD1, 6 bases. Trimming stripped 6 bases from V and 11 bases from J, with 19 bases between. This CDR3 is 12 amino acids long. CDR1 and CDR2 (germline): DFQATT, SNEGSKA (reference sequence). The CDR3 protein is CSAAEGGQAAFF. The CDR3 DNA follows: TGCAGTGCCGCGGAGGGGGGCCAGGCTGCTTTCTTT.

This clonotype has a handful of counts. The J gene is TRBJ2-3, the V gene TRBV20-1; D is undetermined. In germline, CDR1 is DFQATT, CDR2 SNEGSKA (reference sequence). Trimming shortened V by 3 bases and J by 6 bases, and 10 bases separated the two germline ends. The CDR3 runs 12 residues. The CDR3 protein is CSASLLADTQYF. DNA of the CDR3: TGCAGTGCTAGTCTCTTAGCCGATACGCAGTATTTT.

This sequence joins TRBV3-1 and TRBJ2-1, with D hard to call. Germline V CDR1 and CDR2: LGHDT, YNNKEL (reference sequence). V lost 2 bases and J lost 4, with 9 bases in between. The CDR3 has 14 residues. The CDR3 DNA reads TGTGCCAGCAGCCAACGGACCGCGTACAATGAGCAGTTCTTC. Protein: CASSQRTAYNEQFF.

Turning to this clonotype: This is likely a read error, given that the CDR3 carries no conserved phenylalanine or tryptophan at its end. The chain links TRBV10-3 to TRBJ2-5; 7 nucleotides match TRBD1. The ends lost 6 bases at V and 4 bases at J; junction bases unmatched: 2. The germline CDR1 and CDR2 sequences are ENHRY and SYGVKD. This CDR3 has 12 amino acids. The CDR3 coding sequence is TGTGCCATCAGCCGACAGGGAGAGACCCAGTACTAC. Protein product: CAISRQGETQYY.

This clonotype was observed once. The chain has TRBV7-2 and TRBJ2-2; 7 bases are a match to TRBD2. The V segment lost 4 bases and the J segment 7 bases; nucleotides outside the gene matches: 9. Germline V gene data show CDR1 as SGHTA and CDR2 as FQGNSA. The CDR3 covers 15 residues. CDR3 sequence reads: CASSSLGGGVGELFF. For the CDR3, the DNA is TGTGCCAGCAGCTCCTTGGGCGGGGGTGTCGGGGAGCTGTTTTTT.

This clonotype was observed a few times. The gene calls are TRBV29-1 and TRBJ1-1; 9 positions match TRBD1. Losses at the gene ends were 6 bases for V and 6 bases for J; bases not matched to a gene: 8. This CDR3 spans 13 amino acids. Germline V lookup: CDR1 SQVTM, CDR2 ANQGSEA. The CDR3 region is CSVFGQGLAEAFF. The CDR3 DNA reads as TGCAGCGTGTTCGGACAGGGGCTCGCTGAAGCTTTCTTT.

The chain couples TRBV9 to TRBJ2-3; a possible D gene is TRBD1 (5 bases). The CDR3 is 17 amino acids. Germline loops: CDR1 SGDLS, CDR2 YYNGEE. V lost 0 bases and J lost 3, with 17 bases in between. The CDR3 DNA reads TGTGCCAGCAGCGTAGGACAGCTAACCTCTGCGACAGATACGCAGTATTTT. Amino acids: CASSVGQLTSATDTQYF.

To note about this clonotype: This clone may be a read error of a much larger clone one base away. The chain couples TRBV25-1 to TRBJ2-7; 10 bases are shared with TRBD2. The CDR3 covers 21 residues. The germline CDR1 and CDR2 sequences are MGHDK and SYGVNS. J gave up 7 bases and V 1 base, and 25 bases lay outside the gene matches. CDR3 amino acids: CASSEWRTSGFIRSSYNEQYF. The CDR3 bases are TGTGCCAGCAGTGAATGGAGGACTAGCGGATTCATCCGTAGCTCCTACAATGAGCAGTACTTC.

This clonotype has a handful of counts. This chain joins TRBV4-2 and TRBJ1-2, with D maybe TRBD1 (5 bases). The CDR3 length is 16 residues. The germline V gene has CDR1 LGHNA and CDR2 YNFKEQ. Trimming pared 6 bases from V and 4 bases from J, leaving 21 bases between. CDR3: CASSKDPGLTGYGYTF. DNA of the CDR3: TGTGCCAGCAGTAAGGATCCGGGACTTACGGGCTATGGCTACACCTTC.

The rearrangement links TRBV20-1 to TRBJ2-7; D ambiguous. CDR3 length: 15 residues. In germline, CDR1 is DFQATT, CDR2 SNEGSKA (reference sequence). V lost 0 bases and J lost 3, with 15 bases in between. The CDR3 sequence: CSARDRRFPSYEQYF. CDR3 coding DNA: TGCAGTGCTAGAGATAGGCGATTTCCCAGCTACGAGCAGTACTTC.

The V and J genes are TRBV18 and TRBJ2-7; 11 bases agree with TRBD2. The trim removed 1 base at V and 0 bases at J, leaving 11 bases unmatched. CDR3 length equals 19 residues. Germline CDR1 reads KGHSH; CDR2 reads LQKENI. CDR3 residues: CASSPLSLLAGDSSYEQYF. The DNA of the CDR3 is TGTGCCAGCTCACCACTCAGTCTACTAGCGGGAGACAGCTCCTACGAGCAGTACTTC.

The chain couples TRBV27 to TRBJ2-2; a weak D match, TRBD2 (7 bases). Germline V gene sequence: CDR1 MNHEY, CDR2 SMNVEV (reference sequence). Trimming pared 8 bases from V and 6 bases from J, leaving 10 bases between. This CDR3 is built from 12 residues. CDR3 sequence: CASGGAAGELFF. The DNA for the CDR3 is TGTGCCAGCGGGGGGGCCGCCGGGGAGCTGTTTTTT.

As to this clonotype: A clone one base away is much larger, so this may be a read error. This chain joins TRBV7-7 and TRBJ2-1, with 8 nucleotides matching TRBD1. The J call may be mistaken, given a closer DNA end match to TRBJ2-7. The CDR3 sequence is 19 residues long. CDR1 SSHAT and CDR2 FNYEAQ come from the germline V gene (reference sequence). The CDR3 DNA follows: TGTGCCAGCAGCTTATCCCGGACAGGGAGGTTAAGCTCCTACAATGAGCAGTACTTC. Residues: CASSLSRTGRLSSYNEQYF.

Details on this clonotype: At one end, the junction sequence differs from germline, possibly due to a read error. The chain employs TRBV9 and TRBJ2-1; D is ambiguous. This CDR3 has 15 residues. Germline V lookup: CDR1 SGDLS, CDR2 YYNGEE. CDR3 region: CASSSQVGNYNGQFF. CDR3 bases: TGTGCCAGCAGCTCTCAAGTAGGGAACTACAATGGGCAGTTCTTC. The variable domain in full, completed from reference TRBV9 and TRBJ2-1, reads DSGVTQTPKHLITATGQRVTLRCSPRSGDLSVYWYQQSLDQGLQFLIQYYNGEERAKGNILERFSAQQFPDLHSELNLSSLELGDSALYFCASSSQVGNYNGQFFGPGTRLTVL.

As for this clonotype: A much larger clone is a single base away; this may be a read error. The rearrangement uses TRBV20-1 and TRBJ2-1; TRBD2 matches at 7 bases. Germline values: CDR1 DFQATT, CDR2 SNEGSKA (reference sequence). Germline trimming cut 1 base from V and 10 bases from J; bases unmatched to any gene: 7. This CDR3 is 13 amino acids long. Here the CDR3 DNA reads TGCAGTGCTAGAGTCGCTAGCGGCTACGAGCAGTTCTTC. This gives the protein CSARVASGYEQFF.

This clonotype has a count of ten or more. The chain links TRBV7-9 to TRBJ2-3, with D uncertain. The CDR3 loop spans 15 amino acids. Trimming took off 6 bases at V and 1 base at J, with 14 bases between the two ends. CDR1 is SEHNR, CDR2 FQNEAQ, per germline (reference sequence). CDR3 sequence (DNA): TGTGCCAGCAGTTCCTTGGTGGTTGGCACAGATACGCAGTATTTT. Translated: CASSSLVVGTDTQYF.

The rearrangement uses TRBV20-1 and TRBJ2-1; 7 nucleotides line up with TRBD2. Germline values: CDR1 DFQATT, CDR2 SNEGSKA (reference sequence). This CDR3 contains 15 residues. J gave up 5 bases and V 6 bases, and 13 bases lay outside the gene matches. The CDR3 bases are TGCAGTGCCAGACAACGGGAGGTGGGAAACAATGAGCAGTTCTTC. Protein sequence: CSARQREVGNNEQFF.

CDR3 protein: CASSEPRTAEQYF. CDR3 coding DNA: TGTGCCAGCAGTGAACCCAGGACGGCCGAGCAGTACTTC. The V gene is TRBV25-1, the J gene TRBJ2-5, with unresolved D. The DNA end lines up better with TRBJ2-7; the J call may be wrong. CDR1 and CDR2 (germline): MGHDK, SYGVNS. CDR3 length: 13 amino acids.

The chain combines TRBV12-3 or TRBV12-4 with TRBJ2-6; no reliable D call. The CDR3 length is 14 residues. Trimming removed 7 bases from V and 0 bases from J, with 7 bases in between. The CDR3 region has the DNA TGTGCCAGCAAACAGCCCTCTGGGGCCAACGTCCTGACTTTC. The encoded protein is CASKQPSGANVLTF.

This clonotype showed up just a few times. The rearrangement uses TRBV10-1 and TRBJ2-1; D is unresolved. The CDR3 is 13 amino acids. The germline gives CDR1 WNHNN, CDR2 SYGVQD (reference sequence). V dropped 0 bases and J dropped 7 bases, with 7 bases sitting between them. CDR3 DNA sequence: TGCGCCAGCAGTGAGTCTCAGGATAATGAGCAGTTCTTC. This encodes CASSESQDNEQFF.

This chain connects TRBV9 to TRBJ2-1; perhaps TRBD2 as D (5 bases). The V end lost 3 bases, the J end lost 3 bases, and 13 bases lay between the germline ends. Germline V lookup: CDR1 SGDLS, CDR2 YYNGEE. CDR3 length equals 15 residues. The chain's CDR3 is CASSDRTVRYNEQFF. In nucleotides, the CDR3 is TGTGCCAGCAGCGACCGGACTGTCCGCTACAATGAGCAGTTCTTC. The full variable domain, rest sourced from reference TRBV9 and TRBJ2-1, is DSGVTQTPKHLITATGQRVTLRCSPRSGDLSVYWYQQSLDQGLQFLIQYYNGEERAKGNILERFSAQQFPDLHSELNLSSLELGDSALYFCASSDRTVRYNEQFFGPGTRLTVL.

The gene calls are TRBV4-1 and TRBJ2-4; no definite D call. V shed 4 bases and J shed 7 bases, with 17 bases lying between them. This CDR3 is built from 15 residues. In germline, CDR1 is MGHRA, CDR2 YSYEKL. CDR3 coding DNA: TGCGCCAGCAGCCTGAAATCTGGCCTCCTTAACATTCAGTACTTC. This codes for CASSLKSGLLNIQYF.

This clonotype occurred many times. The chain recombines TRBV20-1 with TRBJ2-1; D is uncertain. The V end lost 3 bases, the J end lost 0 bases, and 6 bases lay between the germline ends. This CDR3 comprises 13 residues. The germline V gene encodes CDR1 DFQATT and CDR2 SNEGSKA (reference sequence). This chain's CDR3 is CSASGYSYNEQFF. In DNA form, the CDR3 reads TGCAGTGCTAGCGGGTACTCCTACAATGAGCAGTTCTTC.

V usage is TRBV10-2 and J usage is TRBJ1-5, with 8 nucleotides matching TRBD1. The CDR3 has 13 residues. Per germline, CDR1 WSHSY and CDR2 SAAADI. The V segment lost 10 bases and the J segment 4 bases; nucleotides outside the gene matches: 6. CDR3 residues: CATRTGYNQPQHF. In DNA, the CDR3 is TGCGCCACCCGGACAGGGTATAATCAGCCCCAGCATTTT.

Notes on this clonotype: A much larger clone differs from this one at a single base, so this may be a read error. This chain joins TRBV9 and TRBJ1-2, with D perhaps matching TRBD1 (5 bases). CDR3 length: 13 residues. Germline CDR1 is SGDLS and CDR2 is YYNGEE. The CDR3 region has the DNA TGTGCCTGCAGCGTAGCAGGGACTAGTGGCTACACCTTC. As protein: CACSVAGTSGYTF.